Listed below are T cell receptor beta chains from one sample, sequenced in a study of blood T cell repertoires in COVID-19. Using immunoSEQ multiplex PCR, the repertoire was profiled, and TCRdb retains in-frame clones only, with some absent. The table includes 80,000 to 95,000 clones, about nine tenths detected once. Sequencing was carried out using peripheral blood. The receptors stem from a woman aged 50 to 60 with active or convalescent COVID-19. The CDR3 runs from the conserved cysteine through the conserved F or W. D genes are given only for firm matches. Clone size is not always given. Where it is, it says once, few, many or a class for expanded clones.

v_gene	abundance	j_gene	d_gene	CDR3aa	CDR3nt
TRBV2	once	TRBJ1-4	.	CASSERSREKLFF	TGTGCCAGCAGTGAAAGGTCTAGGGAAAAACTGTTTTTT
TRBV12-3/TRBV12-4	.	TRBJ1-6	.	CASLGGYGSPLHF	TGTGCCAGCCTGGGGGGTTATGGATCACCCCTCCACTTT
TRBV29-1	.	TRBJ2-7	.	CSVLSQGNSYEQYF	TGCAGCGTTTTATCGCAGGGGAACTCCTACGAGCAGTACTTC
TRBV13	.	TRBJ1-3	.	CASSLESGPISGNTIYF	TGTGCCAGCAGCTTAGAGTCAGGTCCTATCTCTGGAAACACCATATATTTT
TRBV18	.	TRBJ1-2	TRBD1	CASSRDRTNYGYTF	TGTGCCAGCTCAAGGGACAGGACCAACTATGGCTACACCTTC
TRBV6-2/TRBV6-3	.	TRBJ2-3	TRBD2	CASSYLAGSSTDTQYF	TGTGCCAGCAGTTATTTAGCGGGGTCTAGCACAGATACGCAGTATTTT
TRBV3-1/TRBV3-2	.	TRBJ2-5	.	CASSPEQETQYF	TGTGCCAGCAGCCCCGAGCAAGAGACCCAGTACTTC
TRBV18	.	TRBJ2-5	.	CASSPTTGFQYF	TGTGCCAGCTCACCAACAACAGGGTTTCAGTACTTC
TRBV25-1	.	TRBJ1-1	.	CASSEYRGSYLVEEAFF	TGTGCCAGCAGTGAATATCGTGGGAGTTATCTGGTAGAGGAAGCTTTCTTT
TRBV15	.	TRBJ2-3	TRBD1	CATSRGPPDTQYF	TGTGCCACCTCCAGGGGGCCCCCAGATACGCAGTATTTT
TRBV18	.	TRBJ2-2	.	CASSPLDTGNTGELFF	TGTGCCAGCTCACCATTAGACACTGGGAACACCGGGGAGCTGTTTTTT
TRBV19	.	TRBJ1-1	TRBD1	CASSMWDRGKTEAFF	TGTGCCAGTAGTATGTGGGACAGGGGGAAAACTGAAGCTTTCTTT
TRBV28	.	TRBJ1-6	TRBD1	CASSQDGWTGGSPLHF	TGTGCCAGCAGTCAAGATGGGTGGACAGGGGGTTCACCCCTCCACTTT
TRBV6-6	.	TRBJ1-2	TRBD1	CASSRSTRQGGSGYTF	TGTGCCAGCAGCCGCTCAACGAGACAGGGAGGCAGTGGCTACACCTTC
TRBV5-4	.	TRBJ1-1	.	CASSLGRGMYSEAFF	TGTGCCAGCAGCTTGGGCCGAGGTATGTATTCTGAAGCTTTCTTT
TRBV10-3	.	TRBJ1-1	.	CAISELSTAEAFF	TGTGCCATCAGTGAGCTCAGTACCGCTGAAGCTTTCTTT
TRBV2	.	TRBJ1-2	.	CASSANDYGYTF	TGTGCCAGCAGTGCTAATGACTATGGCTACACCTTC
TRBV7-8	.	TRBJ1-3	TRBD1	CASSLRTGPGNTIYF	TGTGCCAGCAGCCTACGGACAGGGCCCGGAAACACCATATATTTT
TRBV25-1	.	TRBJ2-7	.	CASSLPGAFYEQYF	TGTGCCAGCTCCTTACCGGGAGCCTTCTACGAGCAGTACTTC
TRBV5-6	.	TRBJ2-5	TRBD2	CASSLGTSGETQYF	TGTGCCAGCAGCTTGGGGACTAGCGGAGAGACCCAGTACTTC
TRBV5-5	.	TRBJ2-1	.	CASSPLSNEQFF	TGTGCCAGCAGCCCTCTCTCCAATGAGCAGTTCTTC
TRBV7-9	.	TRBJ2-4	.	CASSSGGADGIQYF	TGTGCCAGCAGCTCGGGGGGCGCGGATGGCATTCAGTACTTC
TRBV6-2/TRBV6-3	few	TRBJ1-2	TRBD1	CASSYPGQEGGYTF	TGTGCCAGCAGTTACCCCGGACAGGAAGGGGGCTACACCTTC
TRBV7-6	once	TRBJ2-1	.	CASSLDRIANEQFF	TGTGCCAGCAGCTTAGATAGAATTGCCAATGAGCAGTTCTTC
TRBV25-1	.	TRBJ1-2	TRBD1	CASSDRDRVNGYTF	TGTGCCAGCAGTGATCGGGACAGGGTCAACGGCTACACCTTC
TRBV4-2	.	TRBJ2-5	.	CASSQTPPGKGGGPQETQYF	TGTGCCAGCAGCCAAACTCCACCGGGAAAGGGGGGGGGCCCCCAAGAGACCCAGTACTTC
TRBV6-6	.	TRBJ1-5	TRBD1	CASSRTGMGNQPQHF	TGTGCCAGCAGCAGGACAGGGATGGGCAATCAGCCCCAGCATTTT
TRBV9	.	TRBJ1-1	.	CASSATGGMNTEAFF	TGTGCCAGCAGTGCCACGGGGGGCATGAACACTGAAGCTTTCTTT
TRBV4-1	.	TRBJ2-5	.	CASSQEGHWETQYF	TGCGCCAGCAGCCAAGAGGGCCATTGGGAGACCCAGTACTTC
TRBV5-1	.	TRBJ2-5	TRBD2	CASSSGLAGTQETQYF	TGCGCCAGCAGCTCCGGACTAGCGGGTACCCAAGAGACCCAGTACTTC
TRBV5-1	.	TRBJ2-7	.	CASSFLDSYEQYF	TGCGCCAGCAGCTTTTTAGATTCCTACGAGCAGTACTTC
TRBV11-2	.	TRBJ1-6	TRBD1	CASTPGQVGSPLHF	TGTGCCAGCACCCCGGGACAGGTTGGTTCACCCCTCCACTTT
TRBV2	.	TRBJ2-5	TRBD2	CASSALAGGQETQYF	TGTGCCAGCAGTGCCCTAGCGGGGGGGCAGGAGACCCAGTACTTC
TRBV5-1	.	TRBJ2-1	.	CASSLRVNEQFF	TGCGCCAGCAGCCTGAGGGTGAATGAGCAGTTCTTC
TRBV19	.	TRBJ2-7	.	CASSISQYHYEQYF	TGTGCCAGTAGTATCTCACAATACCACTACGAGCAGTACTTC
TRBV20-1	.	TRBJ1-6	TRBD1	CSAGQGWLLHF	TGCAGTGCTGGACAGGGTTGGCTCCTCCACTTT
TRBV5-4	.	TRBJ2-7	TRBD2	CASSPELARGDEQYF	TGTGCCAGCAGCCCTGAACTAGCCCGGGGGGACGAGCAGTACTTC
TRBV30	.	TRBJ1-4	TRBD1	CATSSEGGFEKLFF	TGTGCCACCTCCTCGGAAGGGGGCTTTGAAAAACTGTTTTTT